What follows describes a single T cell receptor beta chain. The V and J ends lost 4 bases and 8 bases respectively, with 9 bases between them. This CDR3 is built from 11 residues. Germline CDR1 MDHEN, CDR2 SYDVKM. The entry originates in a study of blood T cell repertoires in COVID-19. Study background: Samples representing acute and convalescent COVID-19 were sourced from the United States, Italy and Spain. From T cells, B-cell-depleted T cells, or PBMCs came the material, which was cDNA or gDNA.

Original processing notes: Cell counts per sample came from amplifying reference gene primers. Generated by immunoSEQ multiplex PCR, the TCRdb table keeps only in-frame clones and is missing some. V and J calls and clone size are those listed in that table; D and trimming were worked out from the DNA. This sample has roughly 150,000 clones, with 70% to 90% found just once. The V gene is TRBV28, the J gene TRBJ2-7; weak D call: TRBD1 (6 bases). Sequences were obtained from peripheral blood. The receptor was derived from a human donor in a cohort sampled during active COVID-19. CDR3 loop: CASSSQGKQYF. The CDR3 DNA reads as TGTGCCAGCAGTTCTCAGGGGAAGCAGTACTTC. The whole variable domain, remainder taken from reference TRBV28 and TRBJ2-7, is DVKVTQSSRYLVKRTGEKVFLECVQDMDHENMFWYRQDPGLGLRLIYFSYDVKMKEKGDIPEGYSVSREKKERFSLILESASTNQTSMYLCASSSQGKQYFGPGTRLTVT.